This is a list of T cell receptor beta chains from one sample in a study of cytomegalovirus exposure and HLA in healthy donors. Assay used: immunoSEQ multiplex PCR; TCRdb lists only in-frame clones, some missing. The profile shows about 210,000 clones, around 76% of them singletons. Sequenced material: PBMCs. The receptors come from a middle-aged man in good health and CMV-seropositive. The CDR3 runs from the conserved cysteine through the conserved F or W. Fields, in order: D gene, J gene, clone size, V gene, CDR3 DNA, CDR3 protein. The D gene is left open where the match is weak. Clone size is shown for a subset of rows, as once, few, many or a class of expanded clone.

D gene: .
J gene: TRBJ1-5
clone size: .
V gene: TRBV6-1
CDR3 DNA: TGTGCCAGCAGTGCCGGTCCTTACCCGAGCAATCAGCCCCAGCATTTT
CDR3 protein: CASSAGPYPSNQPQHF

D gene: TRBD1
J gene: TRBJ1-2
clone size: .
V gene: TRBV18
CDR3 DNA: TGTGCCAGCTCACCCGGACAGGGCACCTATGGCTACACCTTC
CDR3 protein: CASSPGQGTYGYTF

D gene: TRBD1
J gene: TRBJ2-1
clone size: few
V gene: TRBV19
CDR3 DNA: TGTGCCAGTAGTATACCCGACAGGGGGTCCTACAATGAGCAGTTCTTC
CDR3 protein: CASSIPDRGSYNEQFF

D gene: .
J gene: TRBJ1-2
clone size: .
V gene: TRBV5-1
CDR3 DNA: TGCGCCAGCAGCTTGGGCCAGGGGTACTTCTATGGCTACACCTTC
CDR3 protein: CASSLGQGYFYGYTF

D gene: .
J gene: TRBJ1-2
clone size: .
V gene: TRBV25-1
CDR3 DNA: TGTGCCAGCAGTCGGGGAGTTATGCCTGGCTACACCTTC
CDR3 protein: CASSRGVMPGYTF

D gene: TRBD1
J gene: TRBJ2-7
clone size: .
V gene: TRBV9
CDR3 DNA: TGTGCCAGCAGCGCCGGGACCGGGACAGGGACCTACGAGCAGTACTTC
CDR3 protein: CASSAGTGTGTYEQYF

D gene: TRBD2
J gene: TRBJ2-1
clone size: once
V gene: TRBV4-1
CDR3 DNA: TGCGCCAGCAGCCAAGATCCGGGGGGAATAACTCACAATGAGCAGTTCTTC
CDR3 protein: CASSQDPGGITHNEQFF

D gene: .
J gene: TRBJ1-5
clone size: .
V gene: TRBV5-6
CDR3 DNA: TGTGCCAGCAGGCCGGCAGCGGGCAATCAGCCCCAGCATTTT
CDR3 protein: CASRPAAGNQPQHF

D gene: TRBD1
J gene: TRBJ2-2
clone size: few
V gene: TRBV5-6
CDR3 DNA: TGTGCCAGCAACCTAAGACAGGGGTACACCGGGGAGCTGTTTTTT
CDR3 protein: CASNLRQGYTGELFF

D gene: .
J gene: TRBJ1-1
clone size: .
V gene: TRBV7-3
CDR3 DNA: TGTGCCAGCAGTTCACAGGGGAACACTGAAGCTTTCTTT
CDR3 protein: CASSSQGNTEAFF

D gene: TRBD2
J gene: TRBJ2-3
clone size: .
V gene: TRBV5-1
CDR3 DNA: TGCGCCAGCAGCACGGGAGGGCCGACAGATACGCAGTATTTT
CDR3 protein: CASSTGGPTDTQYF

D gene: TRBD1
J gene: TRBJ1-4
clone size: few
V gene: TRBV2
CDR3 DNA: TGTGCCAGCACGGGACAGAGAGATGAAAAACTGTTTTTT
CDR3 protein: CASTGQRDEKLFF

D gene: TRBD1
J gene: TRBJ2-1
clone size: .
V gene: TRBV5-1
CDR3 DNA: TGCGCCAGCAGTCCCGGGACAGGGGGTTACAATGAGCAGTTCTTC
CDR3 protein: CASSPGTGGYNEQFF

D gene: .
J gene: TRBJ1-1
clone size: few
V gene: TRBV11-2
CDR3 DNA: TGTGCCAGCAGCTTAGGCCGACCAGGCACTGAAGCTTTCTTT
CDR3 protein: CASSLGRPGTEAFF

D gene: .
J gene: TRBJ1-4
clone size: .
V gene: TRBV6-5
CDR3 DNA: TGTGCCAGCAGATCGAAGCAGGGATTCAATGAAAAACTGTTTTTT
CDR3 protein: CASRSKQGFNEKLFF

D gene: .
J gene: TRBJ2-3
clone size: .
V gene: TRBV4-1
CDR3 DNA: TGCGCCAGCACCCTAAGCGGGTCGGGCACAGATACGCAGTATTTT
CDR3 protein: CASTLSGSGTDTQYF

D gene: .
J gene: TRBJ1-1
clone size: .
V gene: TRBV9
CDR3 DNA: TGTGCCAGCAGCGCGGGACTTCCGAACACTGAAGCTTTCTTT
CDR3 protein: CASSAGLPNTEAFF

D gene: TRBD1
J gene: TRBJ1-4
clone size: .
V gene: TRBV2
CDR3 DNA: TGTGCCAGCCGCGGACAGGGCGGTGAAAAACTGTTTTTT
CDR3 protein: CASRGQGGEKLFF

D gene: TRBD1
J gene: TRBJ2-5
clone size: .
V gene: TRBV25-1
CDR3 DNA: TGTGCCAGCAGCGCCAGGGGGCAGCGAGAGACCCAGTACTTC
CDR3 protein: CASSARGQRETQYF

D gene: .
J gene: TRBJ1-1
clone size: .
V gene: TRBV9
CDR3 DNA: TGTGCCAGCAGCGATGGCGACAAGAACACTGAAGCTTTCTTT
CDR3 protein: CASSDGDKNTEAFF

D gene: TRBD2
J gene: TRBJ2-5
clone size: .
V gene: TRBV7-9
CDR3 DNA: TGTGCCAGCACCGGGGGGGCCCAAGAGACCCAGTACTTC
CDR3 protein: CASTGGAQETQYF

D gene: TRBD2
J gene: TRBJ2-1
clone size: .
V gene: TRBV7-3
CDR3 DNA: TGTGCCAGCAGCTTAACGTCGGCTAGCGGGAGTAATGAGCAGTTCTTC
CDR3 protein: CASSLTSASGSNEQFF

D gene: .
J gene: TRBJ1-1
clone size: .
V gene: TRBV7-3
CDR3 DNA: TGTGCCAGCAGCTTAACCACGGGCACTGAAGCTTTCTTT
CDR3 protein: CASSLTTGTEAFF

D gene: TRBD2
J gene: TRBJ2-1
clone size: .
V gene: TRBV9
CDR3 DNA: TGTGCCAGCAGCGAGGCGGGAGGAGGTAATGAGCAGTTCTTC
CDR3 protein: CASSEAGGGNEQFF

D gene: .
J gene: TRBJ1-4
clone size: .
V gene: TRBV5-1
CDR3 DNA: TGCGCCAGCAGCCCTTTGGGGGCGGAGGCGAATGAAAAACTGTTTTTT
CDR3 protein: CASSPLGAEANEKLFF

D gene: TRBD1
J gene: TRBJ1-4
clone size: .
V gene: TRBV4-1
CDR3 DNA: TGCGCCAGCAGCGTACAGGGGATGGCTAATGAAAAACTGTTTTTT
CDR3 protein: CASSVQGMANEKLFF

D gene: TRBD1
J gene: TRBJ2-7
clone size: few
V gene: TRBV19
CDR3 DNA: TGTGCCAGTACCACGACAGGGGGCGAGAGCTCCTACGAGCAGTACTTC
CDR3 protein: CASTTTGGESSYEQYF

D gene: .
J gene: TRBJ2-7
clone size: .
V gene: TRBV5-1
CDR3 DNA: TGCGCCAGCAGCTTGGGGGGCGTAGAGCAGTACTTC
CDR3 protein: CASSLGGVEQYF

D gene: TRBD1
J gene: TRBJ1-6
clone size: .
V gene: TRBV6-5
CDR3 DNA: TGTGCCAGCAGTTGGGGACAGGGGAGTCCATATTCACCCCTCCACTTT
CDR3 protein: CASSWGQGSPYSPLHF

D gene: .
J gene: TRBJ2-7
clone size: .
V gene: TRBV27
CDR3 DNA: TGTGCCAGCAGTTACAGGGCCGAGGGCTACGAGCAGTACTTC
CDR3 protein: CASSYRAEGYEQYF

D gene: .
J gene: TRBJ1-4
clone size: .
V gene: TRBV18
CDR3 DNA: TGTGCCAGCTCACCCATAACGGAGGGTGAAAAACTGTTTTTT
CDR3 protein: CASSPITEGEKLFF

D gene: TRBD1
J gene: TRBJ1-1
clone size: .
V gene: TRBV6-5
CDR3 DNA: TGTGCCAGCAGTTATACCTACAGGGGAAGCACTGAAGCTTTCTTT
CDR3 protein: CASSYTYRGSTEAFF

D gene: TRBD1
J gene: TRBJ2-5
clone size: .
V gene: TRBV2
CDR3 DNA: TGTGCCAGCAGTGTAGACAGGGGACGCCAAGAGACCCAGTACTTC
CDR3 protein: CASSVDRGRQETQYF

D gene: .
J gene: TRBJ1-1
clone size: .
V gene: TRBV7-8
CDR3 DNA: TGTGCCAGCAGCTCGGACACCTTTGGGTCTGAAGCTTTCTTT
CDR3 protein: CASSSDTFGSEAFF

D gene: .
J gene: TRBJ1-5
clone size: .
V gene: TRBV18
CDR3 DNA: TGTGCCAGCTCAGCCCAATATATTACAGGGCTGGATCAGCCCCAGCATTTT
CDR3 protein: CASSAQYITGLDQPQHF

D gene: .
J gene: TRBJ1-5
clone size: .
V gene: TRBV29-1
CDR3 DNA: TGCAGCGTGGGGGGGCCGTCAGGCGGCAATCAGCCCCAGCATTTT
CDR3 protein: CSVGGPSGGNQPQHF

D gene: TRBD1
J gene: TRBJ1-1
clone size: few
V gene: TRBV10-2
CDR3 DNA: TGCGCCAGCAGTATCAGGGGGCCGATGAACACTGAAGCTTTCTTT
CDR3 protein: CASSIRGPMNTEAFF

D gene: .
J gene: TRBJ2-7
clone size: .
V gene: TRBV29-1
CDR3 DNA: TGCAGCGTTGCTGGCGGGGCAGATGAGCAGTACTTC
CDR3 protein: CSVAGGADEQYF

D gene: .
J gene: TRBJ2-7
clone size: .
V gene: TRBV7-2
CDR3 DNA: TGTGCCAGCAGCTTAGGGGGGGTCTCCTCCTACGAGCAGTACTTC
CDR3 protein: CASSLGGVSSYEQYF

D gene: TRBD2
J gene: TRBJ2-1
clone size: .
V gene: TRBV7-9
CDR3 DNA: TGTTCCAGCAGCGTCGTCACGGGAGGATCCTACAATGAGCAGTTCTTC
CDR3 protein: CSSSVVTGGSYNEQFF

D gene: .
J gene: TRBJ1-1
clone size: .
V gene: TRBV10-3
CDR3 DNA: TGTGCCATCAGTGACAGTATGAACACTGAAGCTTTCTTT
CDR3 protein: CAISDSMNTEAFF

D gene: TRBD2
J gene: TRBJ2-3
clone size: .
V gene: TRBV7-9
CDR3 DNA: TGTGCCAGCGAGGGGGAACTAGCGGGAGGAAACACAGATACGCAGTATTTT
CDR3 protein: CASEGELAGGNTDTQYF

D gene: TRBD2
J gene: TRBJ2-3
clone size: .
V gene: TRBV6-5
CDR3 DNA: TGTGCCAGCAGTCGACTAGCGGGGGGCCTAGAGTCGCAGTATTTT
CDR3 protein: CASSRLAGGLESQYF

D gene: TRBD2
J gene: TRBJ2-2
clone size: .
V gene: TRBV27
CDR3 DNA: TGTGCCAGCAGTTTATCGATAGCGGGAGGGAACACCGGGGAGCTGTTTTTT
CDR3 protein: CASSLSIAGGNTGELFF

D gene: .
J gene: TRBJ2-2
clone size: .
V gene: TRBV5-1
CDR3 DNA: TGCGCCAGCAGCTTGGTTAGCTCCGGGGAGCTGTTTTTT
CDR3 protein: CASSLVSSGELFF